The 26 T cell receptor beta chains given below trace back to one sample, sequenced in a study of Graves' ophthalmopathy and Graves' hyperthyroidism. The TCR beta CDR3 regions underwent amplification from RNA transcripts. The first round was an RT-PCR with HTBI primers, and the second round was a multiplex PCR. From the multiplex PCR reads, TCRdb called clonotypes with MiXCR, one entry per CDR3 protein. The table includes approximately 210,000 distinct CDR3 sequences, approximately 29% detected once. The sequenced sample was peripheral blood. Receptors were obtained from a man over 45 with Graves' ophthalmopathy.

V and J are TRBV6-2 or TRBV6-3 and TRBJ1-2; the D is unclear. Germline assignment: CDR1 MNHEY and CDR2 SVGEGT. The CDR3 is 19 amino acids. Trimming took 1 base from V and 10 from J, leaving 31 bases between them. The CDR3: CASSYYPPPARAVVANYTF. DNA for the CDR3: TGTGCCAGCAGTTACTACCCCCCCCCCGCAAGAGCCGTGGTGGCTAACTACACCTTC.

DNA of the CDR3: TGTGCCAGCAGCTTAACGACAGTTGGAAACACCATATATTTT. It codes for CASSLTTVGNTIYF. J is TRBJ1-3 and V is TRBV7-2; D may be TRBD1 (5 bases). Trimming shortened V by 2 bases and J by 3 bases, and 8 bases separated the two germline ends. Germline lookup yields CDR1 SGHTA and CDR2 FQGNSA. The CDR3 is made up of 14 amino acids.

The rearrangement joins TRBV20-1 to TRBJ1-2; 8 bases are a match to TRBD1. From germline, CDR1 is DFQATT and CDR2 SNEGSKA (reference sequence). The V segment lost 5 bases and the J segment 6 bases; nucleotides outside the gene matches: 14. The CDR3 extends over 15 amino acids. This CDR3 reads CSARGQDAFGDGYTF. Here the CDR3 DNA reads TGCAGTGCTCGGGGACAGGACGCGTTTGGAGATGGCTACACCTTC.

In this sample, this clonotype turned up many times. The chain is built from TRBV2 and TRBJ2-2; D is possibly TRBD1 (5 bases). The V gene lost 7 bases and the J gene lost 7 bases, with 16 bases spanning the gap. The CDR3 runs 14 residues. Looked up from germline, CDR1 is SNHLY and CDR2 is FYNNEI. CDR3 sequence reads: CASTWGFDDGELFF. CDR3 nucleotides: TGTGCCAGCACTTGGGGCTTTGATGACGGGGAGCTGTTTTTT.

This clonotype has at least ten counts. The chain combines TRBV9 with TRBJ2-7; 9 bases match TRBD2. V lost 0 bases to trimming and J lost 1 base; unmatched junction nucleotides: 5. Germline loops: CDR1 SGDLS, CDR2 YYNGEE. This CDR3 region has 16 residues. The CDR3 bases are TGTGCCAGCAGCGTAGAGGAGACTAGCGGTTCCTACGAGCAGTACTTC. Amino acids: CASSVEETSGSYEQYF.

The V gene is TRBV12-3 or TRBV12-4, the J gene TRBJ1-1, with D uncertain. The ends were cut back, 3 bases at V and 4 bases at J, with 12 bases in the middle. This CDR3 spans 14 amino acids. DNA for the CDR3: TGTGCCAGCAGTTTTCGAACCACGTCCACTGAAGCTTTCTTT. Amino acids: CASSFRTTSTEAFF.

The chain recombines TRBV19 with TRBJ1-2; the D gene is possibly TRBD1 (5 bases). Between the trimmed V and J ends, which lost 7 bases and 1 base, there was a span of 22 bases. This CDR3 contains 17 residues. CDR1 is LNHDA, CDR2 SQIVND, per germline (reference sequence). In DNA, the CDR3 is TGTGCCAGTACTGTGTCGTCTGGGGACCGCCTTAACTATGGCTACACCTTC. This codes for CASTVSSGDRLNYGYTF. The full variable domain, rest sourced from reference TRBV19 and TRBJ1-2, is DGGITQSPKYLFRKEGQNVTLSCEQNLNHDAMYWYRQDPGQGLRLIYYSQIVNDFQKGDIAEGYSVSREKKESFPLTVTSAQKNPTAFYLCASTVSSGDRLNYGYTFGSGTRLTVV.

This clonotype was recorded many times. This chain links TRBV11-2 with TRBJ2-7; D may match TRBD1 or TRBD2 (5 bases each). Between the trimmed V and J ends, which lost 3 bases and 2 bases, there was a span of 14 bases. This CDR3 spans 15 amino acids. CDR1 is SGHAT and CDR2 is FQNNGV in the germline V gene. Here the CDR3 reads CASSFVGVEAYEQYF. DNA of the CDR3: TGTGCCAGCAGCTTCGTGGGGGTTGAGGCCTACGAGCAGTACTTC.

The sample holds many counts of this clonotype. The CDR3 loop is CASSLGNIQETQYF. CDR3 sequence (DNA): TGTGCCAGCAGTTTAGGCAATATCCAAGAGACCCAGTACTTC. The rearrangement joins TRBV12-3 or TRBV12-4 to TRBJ2-5; the D is unclear. The CDR3 spans 14 residues. Trimming cost V 1 base and J 1 base, with 7 bases left between them.

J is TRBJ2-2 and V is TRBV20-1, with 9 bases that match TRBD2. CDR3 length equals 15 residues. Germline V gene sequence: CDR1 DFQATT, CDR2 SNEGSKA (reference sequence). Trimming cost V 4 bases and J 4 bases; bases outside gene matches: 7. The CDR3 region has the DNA TGCAGTGCTACTCCTAGCGGGGCTAGCACCGGGGAGCTGTTTTTT. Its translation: CSATPSGASTGELFF.

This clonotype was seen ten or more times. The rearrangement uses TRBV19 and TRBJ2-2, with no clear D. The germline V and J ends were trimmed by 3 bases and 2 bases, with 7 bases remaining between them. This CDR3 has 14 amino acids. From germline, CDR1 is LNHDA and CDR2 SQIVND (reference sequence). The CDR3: CASSIVHNTGELFF. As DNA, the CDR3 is TGTGCCAGTAGTATTGTTCACAACACCGGGGAGCTGTTTTTT.

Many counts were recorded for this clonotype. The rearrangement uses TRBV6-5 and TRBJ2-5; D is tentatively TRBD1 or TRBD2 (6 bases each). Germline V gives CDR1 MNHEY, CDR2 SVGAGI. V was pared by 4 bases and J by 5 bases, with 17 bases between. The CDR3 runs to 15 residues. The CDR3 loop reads CASSSLQGGGETQYF. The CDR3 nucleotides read TGTGCCAGCAGTTCACTACAGGGAGGTGGGGAGACCCAGTACTTC.

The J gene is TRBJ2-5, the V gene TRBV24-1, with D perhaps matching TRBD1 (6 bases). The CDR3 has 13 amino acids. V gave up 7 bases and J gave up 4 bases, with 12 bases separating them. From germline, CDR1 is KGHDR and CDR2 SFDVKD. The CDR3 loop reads CATSPRGRETQYF. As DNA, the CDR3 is TGTGCCACCAGCCCCAGGGGTAGAGAGACCCAGTACTTC.

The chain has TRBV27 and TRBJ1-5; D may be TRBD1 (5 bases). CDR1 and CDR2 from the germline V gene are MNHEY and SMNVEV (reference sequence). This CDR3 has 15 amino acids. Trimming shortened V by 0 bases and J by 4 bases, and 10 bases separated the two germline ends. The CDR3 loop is CASSLSGTVNQPQHF. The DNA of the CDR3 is TGTGCCAGCAGTTTATCAGGGACGGTGAATCAGCCCCAGCATTTT.

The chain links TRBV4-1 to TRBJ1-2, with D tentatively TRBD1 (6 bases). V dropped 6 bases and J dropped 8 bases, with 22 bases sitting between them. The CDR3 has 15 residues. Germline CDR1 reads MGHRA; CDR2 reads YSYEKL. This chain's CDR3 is CASRRTVGALKGYTF. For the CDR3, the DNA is TGCGCCAGCAGACGGACCGTGGGGGCGCTTAAAGGCTACACCTTC.

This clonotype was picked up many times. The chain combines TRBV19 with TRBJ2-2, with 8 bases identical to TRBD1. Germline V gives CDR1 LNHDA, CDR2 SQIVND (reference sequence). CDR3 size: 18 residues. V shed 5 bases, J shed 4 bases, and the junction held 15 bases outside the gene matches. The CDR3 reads CASSLLSDRVGSTGELFF. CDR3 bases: TGTGCCAGTAGTTTATTGTCGGACAGGGTGGGAAGCACCGGGGAGCTGTTTTTT.

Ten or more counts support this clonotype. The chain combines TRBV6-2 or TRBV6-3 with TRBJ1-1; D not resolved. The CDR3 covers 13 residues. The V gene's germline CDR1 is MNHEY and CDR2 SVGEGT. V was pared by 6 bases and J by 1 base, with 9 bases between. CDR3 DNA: TGTGCCAGCAGCTCGGACTGGAACACTGAAGCTTTCTTT. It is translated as CASSSDWNTEAFF.

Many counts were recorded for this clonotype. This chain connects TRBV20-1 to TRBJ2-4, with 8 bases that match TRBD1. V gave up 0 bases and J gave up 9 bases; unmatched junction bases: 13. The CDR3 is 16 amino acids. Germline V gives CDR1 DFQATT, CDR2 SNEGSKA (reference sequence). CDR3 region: CSARDGQGTFSGIQYF. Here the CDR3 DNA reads TGCAGTGCTAGAGATGGACAGGGAACCTTTTCTGGCATTCAGTACTTC.

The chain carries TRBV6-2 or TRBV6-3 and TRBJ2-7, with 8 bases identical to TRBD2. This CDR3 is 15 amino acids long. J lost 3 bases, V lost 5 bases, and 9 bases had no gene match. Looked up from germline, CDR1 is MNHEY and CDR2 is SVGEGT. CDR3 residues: CASSNQRELIYEQYF. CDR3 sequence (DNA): TGTGCCAGCAGTAACCAGCGGGAGTTAATCTACGAGCAGTACTTC.

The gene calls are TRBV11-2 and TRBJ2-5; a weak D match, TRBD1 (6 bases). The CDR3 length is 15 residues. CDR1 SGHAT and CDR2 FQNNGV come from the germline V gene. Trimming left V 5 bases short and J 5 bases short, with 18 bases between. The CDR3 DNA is TGTGCCAGCAGCCAGACCGGACAGAGGAGGGAGACCCAGTACTTC. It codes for CASSQTGQRRETQYF.

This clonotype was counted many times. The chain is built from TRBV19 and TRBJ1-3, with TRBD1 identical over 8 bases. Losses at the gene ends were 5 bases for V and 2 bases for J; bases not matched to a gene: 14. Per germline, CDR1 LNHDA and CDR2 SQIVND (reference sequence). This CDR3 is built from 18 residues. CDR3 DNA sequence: TGTGCCAGTAGTTCGCCGGGACAGGTATTTTGGGCTGGAAACACCATATATTTT. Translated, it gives CASSSPGQVFWAGNTIYF.

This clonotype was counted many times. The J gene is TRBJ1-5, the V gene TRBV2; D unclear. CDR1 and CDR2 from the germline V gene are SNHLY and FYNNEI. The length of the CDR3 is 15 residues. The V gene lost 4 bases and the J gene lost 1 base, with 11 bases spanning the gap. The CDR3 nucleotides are TGTGCCAGCAGTGCGCTGGGCAGGAGCAATCAGCCCCAGCATTTT. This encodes CASSALGRSNQPQHF.

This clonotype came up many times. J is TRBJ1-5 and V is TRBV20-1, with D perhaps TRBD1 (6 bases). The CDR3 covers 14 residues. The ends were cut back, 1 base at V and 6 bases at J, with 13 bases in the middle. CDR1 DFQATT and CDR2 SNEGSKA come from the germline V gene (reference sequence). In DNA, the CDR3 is TGCAGTGCTAGAGCCGGACAGAGGAGTCAGCCCCAGCATTTT. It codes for CSARAGQRSQPQHF.

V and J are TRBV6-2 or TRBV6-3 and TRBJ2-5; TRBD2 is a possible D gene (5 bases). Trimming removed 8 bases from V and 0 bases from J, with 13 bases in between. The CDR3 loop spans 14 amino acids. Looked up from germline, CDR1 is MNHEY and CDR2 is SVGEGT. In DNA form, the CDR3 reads TGTGCCAGCTTCGCCCCGGGGAACCAAGAGACCCAGTACTTC. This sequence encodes CASFAPGNQETQYF.

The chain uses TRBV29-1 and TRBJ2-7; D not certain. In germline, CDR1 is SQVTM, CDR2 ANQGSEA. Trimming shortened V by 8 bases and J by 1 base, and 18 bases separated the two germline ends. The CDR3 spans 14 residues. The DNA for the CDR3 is TGCAGCCCTAGACCTCGACAACCATCCTACGAGCAGTACTTC. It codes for CSPRPRQPSYEQYF.

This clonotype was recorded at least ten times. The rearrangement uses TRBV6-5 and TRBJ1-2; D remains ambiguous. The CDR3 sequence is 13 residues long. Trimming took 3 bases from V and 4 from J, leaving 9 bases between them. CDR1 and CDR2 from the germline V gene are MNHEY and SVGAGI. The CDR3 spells CASSYGLSYGYTF. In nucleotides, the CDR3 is TGTGCCAGCAGTTATGGCCTCTCCTATGGCTACACCTTC.